Below, 8 T cell receptor beta chains from the same sample are listed, as sequenced in a study of blood T cell repertoires in COVID-19. Produced via immunoSEQ multiplex PCR; TCRdb's table is partial and in-frame only. The table lists fewer than 250,000 clones, about four fifths of them singletons, with about 4.8% in the top ten. Sequenced input: PBMCs or T cells enriched from blood (not recorded which). Receptor source: a woman aged 50 to 60 who had been exposed to COVID-19.

The chain has TRBV5-1 and TRBJ2-3; D is perhaps TRBD1 (5 bases). The CDR3 has 15 residues. Germline loops: CDR1 SGHRS, CDR2 YFSETQ. Trimming cost V 2 bases and J 1 base, with 11 bases left between them. CDR3 in amino acids: CASSFRTGGTDTQYF. CDR3 DNA: TGCGCCAGCAGCTTTCGAACAGGAGGCACAGATACGCAGTATTTT.

This chain links TRBV18 with TRBJ1-3; 9 bases are a match to TRBD1. Germline V gene lookup returns CDR1 KGHSH and CDR2 LQKENI. V lost 2 bases and J lost 0; bases outside the gene matches: 14. The CDR3 is 20 residues long. This chain's CDR3 is CASSPNWVTGGLSSGNTIYF. CDR3 in DNA: TGTGCCAGCTCACCAAATTGGGTAACAGGGGGCCTGAGCTCTGGAAACACCATATATTTT.

This rearrangement joins TRBV10-1 to TRBJ2-7, with TRBD1 matching 8 bases. The CDR3 has 12 residues. CDR1 is WNHNN, CDR2 SYGVQD, per germline (reference sequence). The J segment lost 9 bases and the V segment lost 6 bases, leaving 7 bases of the junction unmatched. CDR3: CASSPTGERQYF. The CDR3 nucleotides read TGCGCCAGCAGCCCGACAGGGGAAAGGCAGTACTTC.

This clone occurred once. This sequence joins TRBV6-2 or TRBV6-3 and TRBJ2-5, with TRBD1 identical over 9 bases. Germline V gene data show CDR1 as MNHEY and CDR2 as SVGEGT. The CDR3 extends over 15 amino acids. V dropped 2 bases and J dropped 4; count of bases not matched to a gene: 5. The CDR3 DNA reads TGTGCCAGCAGTTACGGGACAGGGCTCCGAGAGACCCAGTACTTC. Amino acids: CASSYGTGLRETQYF.

This rearrangement joins TRBV7-2 to TRBJ1-2; D call uncertain. The CDR3 is made up of 16 amino acids. The germline V and J ends were trimmed by 4 bases and 0 bases, with 15 bases remaining between them. CDR1 SGHTA and CDR2 FQGNSA come from the germline V gene. CDR3 protein: CASSSEIGIANYGYTF. CDR3 bases: TGTGCCAGCAGCTCGGAGATAGGCATCGCTAACTATGGCTACACCTTC. The complete variable domain, with remaining parts taken from reference TRBV7-2 and TRBJ1-2, reads GAGVSQSPSNKVTEKGKDVELRCDPISGHTALYWYRQSLGQGLEFLIYFQGNSAPDKSGLPSDRFSAERTGGSVSTLTIQRTQQEDSAVYLCASSSEIGIANYGYTFGSGTRLTVV.

This rearrangement joins TRBV18 to TRBJ2-2; maybe TRBD2 (7 bases). V lost 0 bases and J 7 bases, leaving 15 bases between the germline ends. This CDR3 region has 16 residues. Per germline, CDR1 KGHSH and CDR2 LQKENI. CDR3 coding DNA: TGTGCCAGCTCACCACCTCGGGGGGCGCAGAACGGGGAGCTGTTTTTT. Its translation: CASSPPRGAQNGELFF.

This sequence joins TRBV28 and TRBJ2-1; a possible D gene is TRBD2 (7 bases). The CDR3 contains 14 residues. The V gene's germline CDR1 is MDHEN and CDR2 SYDVKM. Between the trimmed V and J ends, which lost 5 bases and 6 bases, there was a span of 14 bases. DNA of the CDR3: TGTGCCAGCAGTCAAACCGGGGGGCTCAATGAGCAGTTCTTC. Its protein product is CASSQTGGLNEQFF.

The rearrangement uses TRBV12-5 and TRBJ1-4; 10 nucleotides line up with TRBD1. Looked up from germline, CDR1 is LGHNT and CDR2 is FRNRAP. The CDR3 runs 17 residues. V lost 1 base, J lost 5 bases, and 7 bases stayed unmatched. DNA of the CDR3: TGTGCTAGTGGTTTGGCTACCGGGACAGGGGTAAATGAAAAACTGTTTTTT. Translated, it gives CASGLATGTGVNEKLFF.